Listed below are T cell receptor beta chains from one sample, sequenced in a study of cytomegalovirus exposure and HLA in healthy donors. The table came from immunoSEQ multiplex PCR; TCRdb's copy has only in-frame clones and leaves some out. Among some 65,000 clones, less than 65% were seen once, and the ten largest hold around 3%. Sequenced material: PBMCs. These receptors were taken from a man aged 30 to 39 in good health and CMV-seronegative. The CDR3 runs from the conserved cysteine through the conserved F or W. Each record gives: V gene, J gene, clone size, D gene, CDR3 DNA, CDR3 protein. A D gene is named only where the DNA matches it firmly. Rows give clone size only sometimes, using once, few, many, or a class for an expanded clone.

v_gene: TRBV29-1
j_gene: TRBJ1-1
abundance: -
d_gene: -
CDR3nt: TGCAGCGTCGGGAACACTGAAGCTTTCTTT
CDR3aa: CSVGNTEAFF

v_gene: TRBV5-1
j_gene: TRBJ2-7
abundance: -
d_gene: TRBD2
CDR3nt: TGCGCCAGCAATCTAGCGGGGGATTACGAGCAGTACTTC
CDR3aa: CASNLAGDYEQYF

v_gene: TRBV30
j_gene: TRBJ1-2
abundance: few
d_gene: -
CDR3nt: TGTGCCTGGAGTCCGGTCCCCACGGGAGAGGGCTACACCTTC
CDR3aa: CAWSPVPTGEGYTF

v_gene: TRBV29-1
j_gene: TRBJ2-3
abundance: -
d_gene: -
CDR3nt: TGCAGCGTTGAAGACAGGTTAGGTTTCACAGATACGCAGTATTTT
CDR3aa: CSVEDRLGFTDTQYF

v_gene: TRBV6-5
j_gene: TRBJ1-5
abundance: -
d_gene: -
CDR3nt: TGTGCCAGCAGCCCCACGAACTATCAGCCCCAGCATTTT
CDR3aa: CASSPTNYQPQHF

v_gene: TRBV6-5
j_gene: TRBJ2-1
abundance: -
d_gene: -
CDR3nt: TGTGCCAGCAAGCAGGGTGTGGATGAGCAGTTCTTC
CDR3aa: CASKQGVDEQFF

v_gene: TRBV30
j_gene: TRBJ1-1
abundance: -
d_gene: -
CDR3nt: TGTGCCTGGAGTACCCCAGGACAGAACACTGAAGCTTTCTTT
CDR3aa: CAWSTPGQNTEAFF

v_gene: TRBV14
j_gene: TRBJ1-2
abundance: -
d_gene: -
CDR3nt: TGTGCCAGCAGCCAATGGTTGCAGGGGCTGGGAGATGGCTACACCTTC
CDR3aa: CASSQWLQGLGDGYTF

v_gene: TRBV7-9
j_gene: TRBJ1-1
abundance: -
d_gene: -
CDR3nt: TGTGCCAGCAGCCGCAAGGGGTTTGGGAACACTGAAGCTTTCTTT
CDR3aa: CASSRKGFGNTEAFF

v_gene: TRBV27
j_gene: TRBJ1-2
abundance: -
d_gene: -
CDR3nt: TGTGCCAGCAGTTTAGACAGGCTTTATGGCTACACCTTC
CDR3aa: CASSLDRLYGYTF

v_gene: TRBV7-2
j_gene: TRBJ1-2
abundance: few
d_gene: -
CDR3nt: TGTGCCAGCAGCTTAGAACTCGACTATGGCTACACCTTC
CDR3aa: CASSLELDYGYTF

v_gene: TRBV10-1
j_gene: TRBJ2-2
abundance: once
d_gene: -
CDR3nt: TGCGCCAGCAGTGGGACTGCGAACACCGGGGAGCTGTTTTTT
CDR3aa: CASSGTANTGELFF

v_gene: TRBV30
j_gene: TRBJ2-7
abundance: -
d_gene: -
CDR3nt: TGTGCCTGGCAGACAGAGACTTACGAGCAGTACTTC
CDR3aa: CAWQTETYEQYF

v_gene: TRBV6-1
j_gene: TRBJ1-5
abundance: -
d_gene: TRBD1
CDR3nt: TGTGCCAGCAGTGAAGGGACAGGGGGCAATCAGCCCCAGCATTTT
CDR3aa: CASSEGTGGNQPQHF

v_gene: TRBV20-1
j_gene: TRBJ1-2
abundance: few
d_gene: -
CDR3nt: TGCAGTGCTAGTCTCGAGGAGGGCTACACCTTC
CDR3aa: CSASLEEGYTF

v_gene: TRBV9
j_gene: TRBJ2-1
abundance: -
d_gene: TRBD2
CDR3nt: TGTGCCAGCAGCGGGCGGGGGGGCCGGGATGAGCAGTTCTTC
CDR3aa: CASSGRGGRDEQFF

v_gene: TRBV7-2
j_gene: TRBJ2-3
abundance: few
d_gene: TRBD2
CDR3nt: TGTGCCAGCAGCTTAGCCCCTAGCGGGGGTGGAGATACGCAGTATTTT
CDR3aa: CASSLAPSGGGDTQYF

v_gene: TRBV13
j_gene: TRBJ2-3
abundance: -
d_gene: TRBD2
CDR3nt: TGTGCCAGCTGCCATAGCGGGGGAACAGATACGCAGTATTTT
CDR3aa: CASCHSGGTDTQYF

v_gene: TRBV7-9
j_gene: TRBJ2-7
abundance: few
d_gene: -
CDR3nt: TGTGCCAGCAGCTTAGATGGGGAGGTCTACGAGCAGTACTTC
CDR3aa: CASSLDGEVYEQYF

v_gene: TRBV7-2
j_gene: TRBJ2-1
abundance: -
d_gene: -
CDR3nt: TGTGCCAGCAGCTTAGGACTAGTCTACCTCAATGAGCAGTTCTTC
CDR3aa: CASSLGLVYLNEQFF

v_gene: TRBV6-5
j_gene: TRBJ2-3
abundance: -
d_gene: TRBD2
CDR3nt: TGTGCCAGCACTAAGCGGGGGGGCAGGGATACGCAGTATTTT
CDR3aa: CASTKRGGRDTQYF

v_gene: TRBV7-9
j_gene: TRBJ2-7
abundance: -
d_gene: TRBD1
CDR3nt: TGTGCCAGCAGCTCCTCCGGGACAGGGGCCTCCTACGAGCAGTACTTC
CDR3aa: CASSSSGTGASYEQYF

v_gene: TRBV6-5
j_gene: TRBJ2-1
abundance: -
d_gene: TRBD2
CDR3nt: TGTGCCAGCAGTAAAAAGCGGGGGGAGCAGTTCTTC
CDR3aa: CASSKKRGEQFF

v_gene: TRBV7-9
j_gene: TRBJ2-7
abundance: -
d_gene: -
CDR3nt: TGTGCCAGCAGCTTAGCGCTTCCACAGGGCCGCCGCGAGCAGTACTTC
CDR3aa: CASSLALPQGRREQYF

v_gene: TRBV4-1
j_gene: TRBJ2-7
abundance: few
d_gene: TRBD2
CDR3nt: TGCGCCAGCAGCCATTCTCGGGGGGACCCGACCTACGAGCAGTACTTC
CDR3aa: CASSHSRGDPTYEQYF

v_gene: TRBV6-5
j_gene: TRBJ1-2
abundance: -
d_gene: TRBD1
CDR3nt: TGTGCCAGCAACCCGGGACAGGGGGGATCTGGCTACACCTTC
CDR3aa: CASNPGQGGSGYTF

v_gene: TRBV6-5
j_gene: TRBJ2-7
abundance: -
d_gene: -
CDR3nt: TGTGCCAGCAGTTACAACAGTTACTACGAGCAGTACTTC
CDR3aa: CASSYNSYYEQYF

v_gene: TRBV9
j_gene: TRBJ1-2
abundance: -
d_gene: -
CDR3nt: TGTGCCAGCAGCGTAGGGGGACACCCCACCTTC
CDR3aa: CASSVGGHPTF

v_gene: TRBV6-1
j_gene: TRBJ2-5
abundance: -
d_gene: -
CDR3nt: TGTGCCAGCAGTGAAGCCCAGGGCAGGTGGGAGACCCAGTACTTC
CDR3aa: CASSEAQGRWETQYF

v_gene: TRBV7-9
j_gene: TRBJ1-1
abundance: -
d_gene: -
CDR3nt: TGTGCCAGCGCCTTTGGAAGGGGGGGAAACACTGAAGCTTTCTTT
CDR3aa: CASAFGRGGNTEAFF

v_gene: TRBV7-3
j_gene: TRBJ2-3
abundance: -
d_gene: -
CDR3nt: TGTGCCAGCAGCTTAAACGGAGATACGCAGTATTTT
CDR3aa: CASSLNGDTQYF

v_gene: TRBV29-1
j_gene: TRBJ2-7
abundance: -
d_gene: TRBD1
CDR3nt: TGCAGCATAGGACAGGGCCAGAGTAACGAGCAGTACTTC
CDR3aa: CSIGQGQSNEQYF

v_gene: TRBV7-9
j_gene: TRBJ2-3
abundance: few
d_gene: -
CDR3nt: TGTGCCAGCAGCTTACAGGGGGGCGGCACAGATACGCAGTATTTT
CDR3aa: CASSLQGGGTDTQYF

v_gene: TRBV4-1
j_gene: TRBJ2-5
abundance: -
d_gene: TRBD1
CDR3nt: TGCGCCAGCAGCCCCAGGGGGTCTAGGTTGTCCCAGTACTTC
CDR3aa: CASSPRGSRLSQYF

v_gene: TRBV11-2
j_gene: TRBJ2-3
abundance: -
d_gene: -
CDR3nt: TGTGCCAGCTTAGTCGAGGATACGCAGTATTTT
CDR3aa: CASLVEDTQYF

v_gene: TRBV18
j_gene: TRBJ1-4
abundance: -
d_gene: -
CDR3nt: TGTGCCAGCTCACCGGGGCTTAATGAAAAACTGTTTTTT
CDR3aa: CASSPGLNEKLFF

v_gene: TRBV6-5
j_gene: TRBJ1-5
abundance: few
d_gene: -
CDR3nt: TGTGCCAGCAGCCGAAGCTCCAGGGGCAATCAGCCCCAGCATTTT
CDR3aa: CASSRSSRGNQPQHF

v_gene: TRBV23-1
j_gene: TRBJ2-5
abundance: -
d_gene: -
CDR3nt: TGCGCCAGCAGTCAATTAGAGGGAGGAGGAGAGACCCAGTACTTC
CDR3aa: CASSQLEGGGETQYF

v_gene: TRBV6-1
j_gene: TRBJ2-2
abundance: -
d_gene: TRBD1
CDR3nt: TGTGCCAGCGGAGGACAGGGGAACACCGGGGAGCTGTTTTTT
CDR3aa: CASGGQGNTGELFF

v_gene: TRBV30
j_gene: TRBJ2-7
abundance: -
d_gene: TRBD2
CDR3nt: TGTGCCTGGGTCGTCGGGGGGGGCCTATTCCACGAGCAGTACTTC
CDR3aa: CAWVVGGGLFHEQYF

v_gene: TRBV4-2
j_gene: TRBJ1-2
abundance: -
d_gene: -
CDR3nt: TGTGCCAGCAGCCAGCGTGGACAAGCTAACTATGGCTACACCTTC
CDR3aa: CASSQRGQANYGYTF

v_gene: TRBV29-1
j_gene: TRBJ2-1
abundance: -
d_gene: TRBD1
CDR3nt: TGCAGCGTTGACACCGGGACAGGGGTGCCAAGTGAGCAGTTCTTC
CDR3aa: CSVDTGTGVPSEQFF

v_gene: TRBV6-5
j_gene: TRBJ2-1
abundance: -
d_gene: -
CDR3nt: TGTGCCAGCAGTTACTCTGGAGCCAATGAGCAGTTCTTC
CDR3aa: CASSYSGANEQFF

v_gene: TRBV5-4
j_gene: TRBJ2-7
abundance: -
d_gene: -
CDR3nt: TGTGCCAGCAGCTGGGGCGACGAGCAGTACTTC
CDR3aa: CASSWGDEQYF

v_gene: TRBV6-1
j_gene: TRBJ2-3
abundance: few
d_gene: -
CDR3nt: TGTGCCAGCAGTGAAGCGGACCCAGGGACGCAGTATTTT
CDR3aa: CASSEADPGTQYF

v_gene: TRBV7-8
j_gene: TRBJ1-1
abundance: few
d_gene: TRBD1
CDR3nt: TGTGCCAGCAGCTTAACAGGGGTATGGGGGAACACTGAAGCTTTCTTT
CDR3aa: CASSLTGVWGNTEAFF

v_gene: TRBV18
j_gene: TRBJ2-2
abundance: -
d_gene: -
CDR3nt: TGTGCCAGCCGAGGCGGTGGGGAGCTGTTTTTT
CDR3aa: CASRGGGELFF

v_gene: TRBV6-5
j_gene: TRBJ2-7
abundance: -
d_gene: TRBD1
CDR3nt: TGTGCCAGCAACCAAGGGACAGGGGCCTACGAGCAGTACTTC
CDR3aa: CASNQGTGAYEQYF

v_gene: TRBV15
j_gene: TRBJ2-7
abundance: -
d_gene: -
CDR3nt: TGTGCCACCAGCCCACAGGGTCTGGGCTACGAGCAGTACTTC
CDR3aa: CATSPQGLGYEQYF

v_gene: TRBV29-1
j_gene: TRBJ1-1
abundance: few
d_gene: TRBD1
CDR3nt: TGCAGCGTTATATTAACAGGGGTGGTGGAAACTGAAGCTTTCTTT
CDR3aa: CSVILTGVVETEAFF

v_gene: TRBV5-1
j_gene: TRBJ2-1
abundance: -
d_gene: TRBD2
CDR3nt: TGCGCCAGCAGCTTAAGCGGGGGGAGCTCCTACAATGAGCAGTTCTTC
CDR3aa: CASSLSGGSSYNEQFF

v_gene: TRBV7-2
j_gene: TRBJ1-1
abundance: -
d_gene: -
CDR3nt: TGTGCCAGCAGCTTAGCGAGCTCAGAGGGACATGCAGCTTTCTTT
CDR3aa: CASSLASSEGHAAFF

v_gene: TRBV5-1
j_gene: TRBJ2-7
abundance: once
d_gene: TRBD1
CDR3nt: TGCGCCAGCAGCACCCGGGACAGGACATCTAGTGAGCAGTACTTC
CDR3aa: CASSTRDRTSSEQYF

v_gene: TRBV30
j_gene: TRBJ2-3
abundance: -
d_gene: TRBD1
CDR3nt: TGTGCCTGGAGTCGCAGGGGGCTATCAGATACGCAGTATTTT
CDR3aa: CAWSRRGLSDTQYF

v_gene: TRBV18
j_gene: TRBJ2-7
abundance: few
d_gene: TRBD1
CDR3nt: TGTGCCAGCTCACCGACAGGGTACTCCTACGAGCAGTACTTC
CDR3aa: CASSPTGYSYEQYF

v_gene: TRBV14
j_gene: TRBJ1-6
abundance: -
d_gene: TRBD1
CDR3nt: TGTGCCAGCAGCCAAGATAACAGGGGGCTATCACCCCTCCACTTT
CDR3aa: CASSQDNRGLSPLHF

v_gene: TRBV11-2
j_gene: TRBJ2-3
abundance: few
d_gene: -
CDR3nt: TGTGCCAGCAGCTTGGCCGGGACTGCCGATACGCAGTATTTT
CDR3aa: CASSLAGTADTQYF

v_gene: TRBV7-9
j_gene: TRBJ2-7
abundance: -
d_gene: TRBD2
CDR3nt: TGTGCCAGCAGGGGGACTAGCGGGTCCTACGAGCAGTACTTC
CDR3aa: CASRGTSGSYEQYF